This T cell receptor (beta chain) was identified in a study of technical replicates of blood from several donors (dated by TCRdb to between 2016 and 2019). A distance of 8 bases separates the germline ends of V and J, which lose 1 base and 6 bases respectively. Via the germline V gene (reference sequence), CDR1 is SEHNR and CDR2 FQNEAQ. Measured from the cysteine to the phenylalanine, the CDR3 is 13 residues long. CDR3 DNA only is kept here, 39 bases in frame from base 1. Remarks on this clone: Its antigen remains unidentified. Base qualities are not recorded, but no much larger clone differs from it by a single base.

The method was the immunoSEQ multiplex PCR assay. TCRdb took this table from immuneACCESS and kept in-frame rearrangements with V and J called. Such tables lack part of the clones; where checked against another copy, unresolved V genes explain under half of the gap, and the rest is unexplained. The sample table lists about 100,000 clones, approximately 95% of them with a count of one. The ten largest clones represent roughly 0.21% of the sample. Sequencing input: T cells isolated from PBMCs. Rearrangement joined TRBV7-9 to TRBJ2-3; the D gene cannot be resolved reliably. This receptor was taken from a human donor in good health. The CDR3 protein: CASSLGSGDTQYF. In nucleotides, the sequence is TGTGCCAGCAGCTTAGGGTCGGGTGATACGCAGTATTTT.